This TCR beta chain was found in a study of breast tumors, draining lymph nodes, adjacent tissues. The study's findings and limits: Compared with lymph nodes, tumors were less diverse; compared with nontumor tissue, more. Findings are consistent with lymph node origin and intratumoral expansion of most tumor T cells.

The germline V gene has CDR1 SGHAT and CDR2 FQDESV (reference sequence). CDR3 length: 15 amino acids. Trimming cost V 4 bases and J 6 bases; bases outside gene matches: 7. TCRdb processed the multiplex PCR reads anew with MiXCR; each CDR3 protein has one entry. Here the sample spans roughly 110,000 distinct CDR3 sequences, about 29% being singletons. Samples came from axillary lymph nodes draining the breast cancer. There are a few counts of this clonotype. Its matching antigen is unknown. This may be a read error: a much more frequent sequence differs by one nucleotide. The chain carries TRBV11-1 and TRBJ2-1, with TRBD2 matching over 9 bases. The receptor comes from a female donor with breast cancer. Some clones in this sample may be carry-over from other donors' samples. Sequenced sample: axillary lymph node tissue. The CDR3 sequence is CASSSPGLALNEQFF. The CDR3 DNA is TGTGCCAGCAGCTCTCCGGGACTAGCTCTCAATGAGCAGTTCTTC.